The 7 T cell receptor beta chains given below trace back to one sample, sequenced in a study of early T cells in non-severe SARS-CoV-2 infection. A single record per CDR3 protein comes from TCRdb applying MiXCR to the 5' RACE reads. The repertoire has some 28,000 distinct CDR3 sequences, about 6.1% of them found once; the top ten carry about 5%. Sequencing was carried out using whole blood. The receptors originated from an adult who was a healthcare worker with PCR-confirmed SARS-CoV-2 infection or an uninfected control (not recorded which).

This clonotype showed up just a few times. The CDR3 here is CASSVASGRAFF. DNA for the CDR3: TGTGCCAGCAGCGTAGCTTCCGGGAGGGCTTTCTTT. The chain links TRBV9 to TRBJ1-1; no clear D gene. Trimming took 0 bases from V and 11 from J, leaving 11 bases between them. In germline, CDR1 is SGDLS, CDR2 YYNGEE. The CDR3 loop spans 12 amino acids.

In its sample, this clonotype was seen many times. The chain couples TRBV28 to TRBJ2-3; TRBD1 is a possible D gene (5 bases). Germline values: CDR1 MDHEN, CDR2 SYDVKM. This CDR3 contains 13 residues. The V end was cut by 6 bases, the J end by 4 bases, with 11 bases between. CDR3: CASRPQGPDTQYF. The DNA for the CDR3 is TGTGCCAGCAGGCCTCAGGGCCCAGATACGCAGTATTTT. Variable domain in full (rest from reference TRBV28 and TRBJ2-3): DVKVTQSSRYLVKRTGEKVFLECVQDMDHENMFWYRQDPGLGLRLIYFSYDVKMKEKGDIPEGYSVSREKKERFSLILESASTNQTSMYLCASRPQGPDTQYFGPGTRLTVL.

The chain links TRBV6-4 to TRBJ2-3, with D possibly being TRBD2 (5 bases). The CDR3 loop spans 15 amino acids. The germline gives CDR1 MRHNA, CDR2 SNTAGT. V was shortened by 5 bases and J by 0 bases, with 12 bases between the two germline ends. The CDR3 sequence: CASSRNPGSTDTQYF. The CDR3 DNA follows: TGTGCCAGCAGTCGGAACCCGGGAAGCACAGATACGCAGTATTTT.

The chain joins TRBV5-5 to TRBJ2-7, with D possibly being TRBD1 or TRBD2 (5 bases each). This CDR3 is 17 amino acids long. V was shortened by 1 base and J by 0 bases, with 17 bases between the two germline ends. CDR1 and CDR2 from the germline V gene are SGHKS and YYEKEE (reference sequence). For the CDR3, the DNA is TGTGCCAGCAGCTTGAGGGGCCCGGGACGGCCCTCCTACGAGCAGTACTTC. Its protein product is CASSLRGPGRPSYEQYF.

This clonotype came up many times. The CDR3 is CSAETSGGYQETQYF. For the CDR3, the DNA is TGCAGTGCTGAGACTAGCGGGGGGTACCAAGAGACCCAGTACTTC. The genes are TRBV20-1 and TRBJ2-5; 13 positions agree with TRBD2. In germline, CDR1 is DFQATT, CDR2 SNEGSKA (reference sequence). The CDR3 extends over 15 amino acids. V lost 5 bases and J lost 0; bases outside the gene matches: 3.

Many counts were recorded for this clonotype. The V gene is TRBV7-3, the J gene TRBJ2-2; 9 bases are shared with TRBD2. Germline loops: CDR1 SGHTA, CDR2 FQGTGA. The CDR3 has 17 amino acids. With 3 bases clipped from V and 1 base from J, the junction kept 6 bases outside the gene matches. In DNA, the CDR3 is TGTGCCAGCAGCTTCATGGCGGGAGGGCGGAACACCGGGGAGCTGTTTTTT. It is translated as CASSFMAGGRNTGELFF.

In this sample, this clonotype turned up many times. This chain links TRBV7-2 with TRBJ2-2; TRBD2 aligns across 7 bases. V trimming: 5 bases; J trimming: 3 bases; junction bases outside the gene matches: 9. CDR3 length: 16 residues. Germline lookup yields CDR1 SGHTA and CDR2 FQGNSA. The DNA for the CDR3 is TGTGCCAGCAGCCCCCTTGGGAGGGCCGACACCGGGGAGCTGTTTTTT. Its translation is CASSPLGRADTGELFF.